A selection of T cell receptor beta chains follows, all from one sample in a study of cytomegalovirus exposure and HLA in healthy donors. The assay was immunoSEQ multiplex PCR, and TCRdb's table has in-frame clones only and misses some. This sample yields 250,000 to 400,000 clones, of which around 90% are seen a single time; over 0.9% belongs to the top ten. The specimen was PBMCs. All receptors derive from a man younger than 40 in good health and CMV-seronegative. The CDR3 runs from the conserved cysteine through the conserved F or W. The order of the fields is D gene, clone size, J gene, V gene, CDR3 DNA, CDR3 protein. A D gene is named only where the DNA matches it firmly. Expanded clones get a size class; other rows say once, few or many, or leave the size out.

>.|.|TRBJ1-5|TRBV10-2
TGCGCCAGCAGTGAGGCGAGTAATCAGCCCCAGCATTTT
CASSEASNQPQHF
>TRBD1|.|TRBJ1-1|TRBV2
TGTGCCAGGGAGGGGACAGGGGCAGGGAACACTGAAGCTTTCTTT
CAREGTGAGNTEAFF
>TRBD1|.|TRBJ1-1|TRBV6-6
TGTGCCAGCAGTTACGCGGGGGACAGGATGAACACTGAAGCTTTCTTT
CASSYAGDRMNTEAFF
>.|.|TRBJ2-3|TRBV7-2
TGTGCCAGCAGCTTAGCGGGGCTTAGCACAGATACGCAGTATTTT
CASSLAGLSTDTQYF
>TRBD1|few|TRBJ2-7|TRBV5-1
TGCGCCAGCAGCCCAACGGGACAGGGAGGCAACGAGCAGTACTTC
CASSPTGQGGNEQYF
>.|.|TRBJ2-7|TRBV7-9
TGTGCCAGCACCCTCGGGCGGGCCAGCTCCTACGAGCAGTACTTC
CASTLGRASSYEQYF
>.|.|TRBJ2-7|TRBV6-5
TGTGCCAGCACCAACTCCGGCGAGCAGTACTTC
CASTNSGEQYF
>TRBD2|.|TRBJ2-2|TRBV5-4
TGTGCCAGCAGCACCGTAGCGGGGGTTAACACCGGGGAGCTGTTTTTT
CASSTVAGVNTGELFF
>.|.|TRBJ1-1|TRBV9
TGTGCCAGCAGCGGAGGTGGGGGCTTTAACACTGAAGCTTTCTTT
CASSGGGGFNTEAFF
>.|.|TRBJ1-6|TRBV11-2
TGTGCCAGCAGCTCTAGCGGGGGTTATAATTCACCCCTCCACTTT
CASSSSGGYNSPLHF
>.|.|TRBJ1-2|TRBV5-4
TGTGCCAGCAGCTGGGCGGACAGATCGCGGATTAACTATGGCTACACCTTC
CASSWADRSRINYGYTF
>TRBD1|few|TRBJ2-7|TRBV19
TGTGCCAGTAGTCCCCAGGACAGGGGCTACGAGCAGTACTTC
CASSPQDRGYEQYF
>.|.|TRBJ1-5|TRBV19
TGTGCCAGTAGGAGTTCTTCCAATCAGCCCCAGCATTTT
CASRSSSNQPQHF
>TRBD1|.|TRBJ1-2|TRBV19
TGTGCCAGTACCGCCCCGGGACAGGGAAACTATGGCTACACCTTC
CASTAPGQGNYGYTF
>.|.|TRBJ2-3|TRBV11-2
TGTGCCAGCAGCAACAACCGGGGTCCTGGCACAGATACGCAGTATTTT
CASSNNRGPGTDTQYF
>TRBD1|.|TRBJ1-6|TRBV5-5
TGTGCCAGCAGCTTGGGACAGGGTAGCCAAAGCTCACCCCTCCACTTT
CASSLGQGSQSSPLHF
>.|few|TRBJ1-2|TRBV30
TGTGCCTGGACAGGGGCGGATGGCTACACCTTC
CAWTGADGYTF
>TRBD1|.|TRBJ1-1|TRBV6-5
TGTGCCAGCAGTTACTCCACGGACAGGGAAGCTTTCTTT
CASSYSTDREAFF
>.|.|TRBJ1-2|TRBV29-1
TGCAGCGTTGAATGGCGTGGCAGAGGGGGATCTAACTATGGCTACACCTTC
CSVEWRGRGGSNYGYTF